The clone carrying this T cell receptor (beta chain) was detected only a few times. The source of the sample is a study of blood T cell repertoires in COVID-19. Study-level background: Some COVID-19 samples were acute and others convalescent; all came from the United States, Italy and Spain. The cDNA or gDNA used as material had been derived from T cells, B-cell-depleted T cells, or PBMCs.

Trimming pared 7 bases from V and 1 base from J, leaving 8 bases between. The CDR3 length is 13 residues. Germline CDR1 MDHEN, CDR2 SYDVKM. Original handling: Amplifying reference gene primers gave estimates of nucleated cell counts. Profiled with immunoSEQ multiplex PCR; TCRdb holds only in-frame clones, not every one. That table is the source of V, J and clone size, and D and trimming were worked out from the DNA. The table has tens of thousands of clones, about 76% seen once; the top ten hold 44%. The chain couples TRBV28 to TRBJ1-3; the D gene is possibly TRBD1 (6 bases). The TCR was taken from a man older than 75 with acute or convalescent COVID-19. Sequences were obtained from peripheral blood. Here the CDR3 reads CASIGTSGNTIYF. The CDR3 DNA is TGTGCCAGCATCGGGACATCTGGAAACACCATATATTTT.